The present T cell receptor beta chain was sequenced within a study of blood T cell repertoires in COVID-19. About the research overall: Acute-phase and convalescent COVID-19 samples originated in the United States, Italy and Spain. PBMCs, B-cell-depleted T cells, or T cells provided the cDNA or gDNA that made up the material.

Under the authors' procedure: It was from reference gene primer amplification that nucleated cell counts were estimated. The data were produced by immunoSEQ multiplex PCR, yet TCRdb's version contains in-frame clones alone and is incomplete. V, J and clone size reflect that table, while D and trimming were determined from the DNA. The sample has 150,000 to 200,000 clones, around 80% seen once; the top ten hold roughly 19%. V dropped 1 base and J dropped 3 bases, with 13 bases sitting between them. The germline V gene encodes CDR1 LGHDT and CDR2 YNNKEL (reference sequence). The CDR3 runs 17 residues. Sequenced material: peripheral blood. The chain combines TRBV3-1 (or the pseudogene TRBV3-2) with TRBJ2-6; possibly TRBD2 for D (5 bases). The receptor was derived from a woman over 75 with acute or convalescent COVID-19. The CDR3 DNA reads TGTGCCAGCAGCCAAGGACTATTTTTTTTTGGGGCCAACGTCCTGACTTTC. It is translated as CASSQGLFFFGANVLTF.